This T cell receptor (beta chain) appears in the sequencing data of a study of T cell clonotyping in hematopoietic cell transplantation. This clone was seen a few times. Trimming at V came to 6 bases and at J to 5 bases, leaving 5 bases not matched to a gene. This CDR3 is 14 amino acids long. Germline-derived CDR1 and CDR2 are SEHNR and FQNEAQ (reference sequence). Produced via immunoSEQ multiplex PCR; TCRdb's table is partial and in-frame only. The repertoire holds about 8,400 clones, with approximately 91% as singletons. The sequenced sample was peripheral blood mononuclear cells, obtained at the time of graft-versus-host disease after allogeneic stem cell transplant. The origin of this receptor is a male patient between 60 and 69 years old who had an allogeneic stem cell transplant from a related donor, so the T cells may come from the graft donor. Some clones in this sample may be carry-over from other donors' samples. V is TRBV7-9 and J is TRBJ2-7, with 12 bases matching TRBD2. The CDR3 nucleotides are TGTGCCAGCAGTCTAGCGGGGGGGCGCAACGAGCAGTACTTC. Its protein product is CASSLAGGRNEQYF.